The rows below give T cell receptor beta chains drawn from one sample of a study of cytomegalovirus exposure and HLA in healthy donors. Sequenced by immunoSEQ multiplex PCR; TCRdb stores in-frame clones only, minus some. Of about 190,000 clones detected, about 85% appear once; the ten largest clones hold 9.5% to 13%. Specimen: PBMCs. The receptors stem from a woman between 45 and 60 years old in good health and CMV-seropositive. The CDR3 runs from the conserved cysteine through the conserved F or W.

V | length | CDR3
TRBV7-3 | 16 | CASSLRQGSGANVLTF
TRBV7-2 | 16 | CASSLALGGGFPEAFF
TRBV7-8 | 16 | CASRLGPGAGTGELFF
TRBV30 | 13 | CARDRGFNNEQFF
TRBV9 | 15 | CASSVGEGGGNEQFF
TRBV9 | 13 | CASSATGYTEAFF
TRBV9 | 15 | CASSPIGTGGEKLFF
TRBV28 | 15 | CASSSGTGQSNIQYF
TRBV28 | 14 | CASSFGGPNQPQHF
TRBV19 | 15 | CASSTRSGANYGYTF
TRBV5-1 | 17 | CASSLRTGNTRAGELFF
TRBV10-3 | 13 | CAIGAGGPVEQYF
TRBV15 | 16 | CATSRDLTGGAYEQYF
TRBV6-5 | 14 | CASRLSISGNTIYF
TRBV4-1 | 20 | CASSRWVGTSTLSAKNIQYF
TRBV19 | 18 | CASSTFLAGESPTDEQYF
TRBV5-6 | 15 | CASSDGQGVGDTQYF
TRBV4-3 | 12 | CASSLSGNEQFF
TRBV6-1 | 15 | CASSEAEVRYYGYTF
TRBV7-2 | 15 | CASSSGQGDYNEQFF
TRBV6-5 | 13 | CASSSGFQETQYF
TRBV6-1 | 15 | CASSATTSPIYEQYF
TRBV5-5 | 15 | CASSLTGAQNYGYTF
TRBV2 | 15 | CASSESGSRGYGYTF
TRBV21-1 | 15 | CASSIGDYSNQPQHF
TRBV7-8 | 15 | CASSYTGGYTGELFF
TRBV5-4 | 15 | CASSGQGAKNSPLHF
TRBV7-2 | 15 | CASSLQGQPNQPQHF
TRBV19 | 14 | CASSLGTALYGYTF
TRBV19 | 13 | CASSTGSYNEQFF
TRBV5-1 | 14 | CASGLAGSYNEQFF
TRBV7-9 | 13 | CASSLAGGNEQFF
TRBV5-1 | 14 | CASSLAQEEGTQYF
TRBV4-2 | 16 | CASSLDRPGGGEKLFF
TRBV7-2 | 14 | CASSLATVRDTQYF
TRBV27 | 15 | CASSPAGAGNSPLHF
TRBV27 | 15 | CASSQDRGRNYEQYF
TRBV6-6 | 13 | CASQAAREGELFF
TRBV19 | 15 | CASSIGDRDTGELFF
TRBV6-6 | 14 | CASVYGGSYYEQYF
TRBV7-6 | 14 | CASSIGTGDYGYTF
TRBV7-2 | 14 | CASSLAGGQYEQYF